This record concerns one TCR beta chain sequence. Produced via immunoSEQ multiplex PCR; TCRdb's table is partial and in-frame only. The repertoire holds about 68,000 clones, with roughly 88% as singletons. These data belong to a study of blood T cell repertoires in COVID-19. The wider study: Sources were T cells, B-cell-depleted T cells, or PBMCs; the material itself was cDNA or gDNA.

V lost 2 bases, J lost 10 bases, and 7 bases lay in between. The CDR3 is 11 residues long. Germline lookup yields CDR1 SGDLS and CDR2 YYNGEE. Recruited during active infection, patients (from Seattle) were subsequently followed longitudinally. The J gene is TRBJ2-1, the V gene TRBV9; tentatively, D is TRBD2 (5 bases). This clonotype was obtained from a man aged 50 to 59 with COVID-19, enrolled during active disease. The source material was peripheral blood. This chain's CDR3 is CASSVDWEQFF. In DNA form, the CDR3 reads TGTGCCAGCAGCGTGGACTGGGAGCAGTTCTTC.